This TCR beta chain originates from a study of T cells in Graves' hyperthyroidism and ophthalmopathy. Authors of the study amplified TCR beta CDR3 regions from RNA transcripts. The TCR CDR3 was amplified in a first-round RT-PCR using the HTBI primer set. TCRdb itself ran the multiplex PCR reads through MiXCR, one entry per CDR3 protein. The sample contains approximately 870,000 distinct CDR3 sequences, around 39% of which appear only once. This clonotype was seen more than once but under ten times. The germline V gene has CDR1 SGDLS and CDR2 YYNGEE. CDR3 length: 14 amino acids. Trimming took 3 bases from V and 7 from J; bases not matched to a gene: 6. Used for diagnoses were clinical symptoms, serum thyroxine and TRAb, thyroid ultrasound and orbital computed tomography. The authors obtained PBMCs from 10 ml of fresh peripheral blood.

The TCR originated in a man between 18 and 35 years old with Graves' hyperthyroidism. This chain uses TRBV9 with TRBJ1-1; TRBD1 aligns across 10 bases. Material: blood. The CDR3 sequence is CASSGWDRGGEAFF. In nucleotides, the CDR3 is TGTGCCAGCAGCGGCTGGGACAGGGGAGGTGAAGCTTTCTTT.